These 23 T cell receptor beta chains were all obtained from the same sample, sequenced in a study of cytomegalovirus exposure and HLA in healthy donors. PCR amplification relied on 60 Vbeta primers (plus 13 Jbeta primers). Produced via immunoSEQ multiplex PCR; TCRdb's table is partial and in-frame only. The sample lists some 140,000 clones; more than 60% were seen once. The sample taken for sequencing was PBMCs. Receptors originate from a woman aged 45-65 years in good health and CMV-seropositive.

The CDR3 here is CASSLESQNTIYF. DNA for the CDR3: TGTGCCAGCAGCTTAGAGAGTCAAAACACCATATATTTT. This rearrangement joins TRBV11-2 to TRBJ1-3; D call uncertain. The CDR3 is 13 residues long. CDR1 and CDR2 (germline): SGHAT, FQNNGV. V dropped 0 bases and J dropped 6 bases, with 6 bases sitting between them.

The V gene is TRBV9, the J gene TRBJ2-5; TRBD1 agrees at 10 bases. The length of the CDR3 is 16 residues. Trimming removed 0 bases from V and 5 bases from J; junction bases left unmatched: 7. CDR1 is SGDLS, CDR2 YYNGEE, per germline. The CDR3 loop is CASSVDAGQGRETQYF. As DNA, the CDR3 is TGTGCCAGCAGCGTAGACGCGGGACAGGGGAGGGAGACCCAGTACTTC.

The chain uses TRBV10-3 and TRBJ2-5, with D possibly TRBD2 on 5 matching bases. V was shortened by 11 bases and J by 0 bases, with 13 bases between the two germline ends. Per germline, CDR1 ENHRY and CDR2 SYGVKD. This CDR3 comprises 13 residues. CDR3: CAARSGNQETQYF. The CDR3 DNA reads as TGTGCCGCCAGGTCCGGGAACCAAGAGACCCAGTACTTC.

The V gene is TRBV7-2, the J gene TRBJ2-2; the D gene is possibly TRBD1 (7 bases). Trimming removed 5 bases from V and 4 bases from J, with 17 bases in between. CDR1 and CDR2 from the germline V gene are SGHTA and FQGNSA. CDR3 size: 16 residues. CDR3: CASSIRGAAGTGELFF. The CDR3 nucleotides read TGTGCCAGCAGCATCAGGGGGGCCGCGGGCACCGGGGAGCTGTTTTTT.

The chain combines TRBV5-1 with TRBJ2-3; 16 nucleotides match TRBD2. This CDR3 has 18 residues. V shed 5 bases, J shed 5 bases, and the junction held 11 bases outside the gene matches. The V gene's germline CDR1 is SGHRS and CDR2 YFSETQ. In nucleotides, the CDR3 is TGCGCCAGCAGTCGTCTGGGGACTAGCGGGGGGGCTGGAGATACGCAGTATTTT. Translated: CASSRLGTSGGAGDTQYF. The full variable domain, in which reference TRBV5-1 and TRBJ2-3 provide the parts outside the CDR3, is KAGVTQTPRYLIKTRGQQVTLSCSPISGHRSVSWYQQTPGQGLQFLFEYFSETQRNKGNFPGRFSGRQFSNSRSEMNVSTLELGDSALYLCASSRLGTSGGAGDTQYFGPGTRLTVL.

The CDR3, as DNA: TGTGCCAGCAGCCCCAGGACTTGGGGCTCTGGAAACACCATATATTTT. This sequence encodes CASSPRTWGSGNTIYF. The rearrangement joins TRBV7-9 to TRBJ1-3; D remains unclear. CDR3 length: 16 residues. Germline CDR1 is SEHNR and CDR2 is FQNEAQ (reference sequence). V lost 5 bases and J 0 bases, leaving 14 bases between the germline ends. Together with reference TRBV7-9 and TRBJ1-3, the CDR3 gives the full variable domain: DTGVSQNPRHKITKRGQNVTFRCDPISEHNRLYWYRQTLGQGPEFLTYFQNEAQLEKSRLLSDRFSAERPKGSFSTLEIQRTEQGDSAMYLCASSPRTWGSGNTIYFGEGSWLTVV.

J is TRBJ2-5 and V is TRBV29-1; D is perhaps TRBD2 (6 bases). The CDR3 loop spans 14 amino acids. The germline gives CDR1 SQVTM, CDR2 ANQGSEA. Trimming removed 6 bases at V and 0 bases at J, with 14 bases between. In nucleotides, the CDR3 is TGCAGCGTGCCGGCTAGCGAGTACCAAGAGACCCAGTACTTC. Translated, it gives CSVPASEYQETQYF.

The V gene is TRBV4-1, the J gene TRBJ2-2, with D possibly TRBD1 on 6 matching bases. The V and J ends lost 3 bases and 2 bases respectively, with 13 bases between them. Germline loops: CDR1 MGHRA, CDR2 YSYEKL. This CDR3 comprises 16 residues. CDR3 in amino acids: CASSHVGTSNTGELFF. The DNA of the CDR3 is TGCGCCAGCAGCCACGTTGGGACAAGTAACACCGGGGAGCTGTTTTTT.

The V call is TRBV19, the J call TRBJ2-1; 8 positions agree with TRBD2. There are 15 residues in the CDR3. CDR1 is LNHDA, CDR2 SQIVND, per germline (reference sequence). The junction had 10 bases not matched to a gene; V was cut back by 7 bases and J by 5 bases. DNA of the CDR3: TGTGCCAGTACCGTAATAGCGGGGATCAACAATGAGCAGTTCTTC. Its protein product is CASTVIAGINNEQFF.

CDR3 bases: TGCACCAGCAGCCAAGCCCACAGGGGGCTGGTAACCGGGGAGCTGTTTTTT. It specifies CTSSQAHRGLVTGELFF. The chain links TRBV1 to TRBJ2-2; the D call of TRBD1 is as the table states it, not checked on the DNA. TRBV1 is an annotated pseudogene. This CDR3 contains 17 residues.

The CDR3 loop is CAWGRGRGYTF. DNA for the CDR3: TGTGCCTGGGGGAGGGGAAGAGGCTACACCTTC. The rearrangement joins TRBV30 to TRBJ1-2; perhaps TRBD1 as D (5 bases). The CDR3 runs 11 residues. V was shortened by 5 bases and J by 8 bases, with 12 bases between the two germline ends. CDR1 and CDR2 from the germline V gene are GTSNPN and SVGIG (reference sequence).

V usage is TRBV6-1 and J usage is TRBJ1-2; 10 bases map to TRBD1. Germline lookup yields CDR1 MNHNS and CDR2 SASEGT. J gave up 8 bases and V 6 bases, and 9 bases lay outside the gene matches. The CDR3 consists of 14 residues. CDR3 sequence: CASRPGQGSGGYTF. The CDR3 DNA follows: TGTGCCAGCAGGCCGGGACAGGGGTCCGGGGGCTACACCTTC.

This clone was observed a handful of times. V and J are TRBV6-6 and TRBJ1-5; D gene unclear. The CDR3 is 13 residues long. V gave up 0 bases and J gave up 7 bases, with 7 bases separating them. The germline gives CDR1 MNHNY, CDR2 SVGAGI (reference sequence). CDR3 sequence: CASSYSIVQPQHF. The CDR3 region has the DNA TGTGCCAGCAGTTACTCGATAGTGCAGCCCCAGCATTTT.

This clone was detected a few times. The rearrangement joins TRBV2 to TRBJ1-6, with 7 bases aligning to TRBD1. The junction had 4 bases not matched to a gene; V was cut back by 4 bases and J by 10 bases. Germline V CDR1 and CDR2: SNHLY, FYNNEI. The CDR3 is 13 residues long. In DNA, the CDR3 is TGTGCCAGCAGTGGACAGGGTGGATCACCCCTCCACTTT. It translates to CASSGQGGSPLHF.

The chain has TRBV19 and TRBJ1-3; D is ambiguous. CDR1 and CDR2 (germline): LNHDA, SQIVND (reference sequence). V lost 8 bases, J lost 2 bases, and 16 bases lay in between. The CDR3 is 15 residues long. As DNA, the CDR3 is TGTGCCAGTCAGTGGGCCTTTACGGCTGGAAACACCATATATTTT. Translation gives CASQWAFTAGNTIYF.

The chain carries TRBV9 and TRBJ2-5; 12 bases map to TRBD2. The CDR3 covers 15 residues. CDR1 and CDR2 (germline): SGDLS, YYNGEE. V lost 2 bases and J lost 2; bases outside the gene matches: 1. CDR3 sequence (DNA): TGTGCCAGCAGCGTTCTAGCGGGGGGGCAAGAGACCCAGTACTTC. It translates to CASSVLAGGQETQYF. The full variable domain, rest sourced from reference TRBV9 and TRBJ2-5, is DSGVTQTPKHLITATGQRVTLRCSPRSGDLSVYWYQQSLDQGLQFLIQYYNGEERAKGNILERFSAQQFPDLHSELNLSSLELGDSALYFCASSVLAGGQETQYFGPGTRLLVL.

V is TRBV7-2 and J is TRBJ1-2, with 7 bases lining up with TRBD1. Trimming at V came to 1 base and at J to 0 bases, leaving 8 bases not matched to a gene. Per germline, CDR1 SGHTA and CDR2 FQGNSA. There are 17 residues in the CDR3. CDR3 sequence: CASSLGQGRGTNYGYTF. Written as DNA, the CDR3 is TGTGCCAGCAGCTTAGGACAGGGTCGTGGTACTAACTATGGCTACACCTTC.

J is TRBJ2-2 and V is TRBV4-2, with 12 bases matching TRBD2. With 2 bases clipped from V and 6 bases from J, the junction kept 7 bases outside the gene matches. This CDR3 comprises 17 residues. CDR1 is LGHNA and CDR2 is YNFKEQ in the germline V gene. This CDR3 is CASSQTTSGGTAGELFF. The DNA for the CDR3 is TGTGCCAGCAGCCAAACGACTAGCGGGGGTACCGCCGGGGAGCTGTTTTTT.

This clone was detected once. The gene calls are TRBV28 and TRBJ2-7; D perhaps matches TRBD1 (6 bases). CDR1 and CDR2 from the germline V gene are MDHEN and SYDVKM. V lost 5 bases, J lost 3 bases, and 20 bases lay in between. This CDR3 has 16 residues. The CDR3: CASSLFGTPNFYEQYF. DNA of the CDR3: TGTGCCAGCAGTCTCTTCGGGACACCAAATTTCTACGAGCAGTACTTC.

CDR3 nucleotides: TGTGCCAGTATGGCTAGCGGGGGGTCCTACAATGAGCAGTTCTTC. Protein: CASMASGGSYNEQFF. This chain uses TRBV19 with TRBJ2-1, with 11 bases lining up with TRBD2. Germline-derived CDR1 and CDR2 are LNHDA and SQIVND (reference sequence). This CDR3 region has 15 residues. V trimming: 7 bases; J trimming: 1 base; junction bases outside the gene matches: 3.

V and J are TRBV7-2 and TRBJ1-2; D possibly corresponds to TRBD1 (5 bases). The CDR3 loop spans 15 amino acids. The germline CDR1 and CDR2 sequences are SGHTA and FQGNSA. With 3 bases removed from V and 3 bases from J, the gap between germline ends came to 14 bases. CDR3 region: CASSFAGNADYGYTF. In DNA form, the CDR3 reads TGTGCCAGCAGCTTCGCAGGGAATGCCGACTATGGCTACACCTTC.

Note on this clone: Other DNA sequences in the sample encode the same CDR3. CDR3 protein: CASNRITGMNYGYTF. The CDR3 bases are TGTGCCAGCAACCGAATAACAGGGATGAACTATGGCTACACCTTC. The J gene is TRBJ1-2, the V gene TRBV11-2; TRBD1 might be the D (6 bases). This CDR3 has 15 residues. Trimming pared 7 bases from V and 2 bases from J, leaving 17 bases between. CDR1 and CDR2 from the germline V gene are SGHAT and FQNNGV. The full variable domain, its missing parts supplied by reference TRBV11-2 and TRBJ1-2, is EAGVAQSPRYKIIEKRQSVAFWCNPISGHATLYWYQQILGQGPKLLIQFQNNGVVDDSQLPKDRFSAERLKGVDSTLKIQPAKLEDSAVYLCASNRITGMNYGYTFGSGTRLTVV.

The chain is built from TRBV7-2 and TRBJ2-7; 7 bases are shared with TRBD1. After removal of 4 bases from V and 6 bases from J, the junction contained 9 bases not matched to a gene. The CDR3 is 14 amino acids. Germline values: CDR1 SGHTA, CDR2 FQGNSA. This CDR3 is CASSSTGYVAEQYF. CDR3 nucleotide sequence: TGTGCCAGCAGCTCGACAGGGTATGTGGCCGAGCAGTACTTC.